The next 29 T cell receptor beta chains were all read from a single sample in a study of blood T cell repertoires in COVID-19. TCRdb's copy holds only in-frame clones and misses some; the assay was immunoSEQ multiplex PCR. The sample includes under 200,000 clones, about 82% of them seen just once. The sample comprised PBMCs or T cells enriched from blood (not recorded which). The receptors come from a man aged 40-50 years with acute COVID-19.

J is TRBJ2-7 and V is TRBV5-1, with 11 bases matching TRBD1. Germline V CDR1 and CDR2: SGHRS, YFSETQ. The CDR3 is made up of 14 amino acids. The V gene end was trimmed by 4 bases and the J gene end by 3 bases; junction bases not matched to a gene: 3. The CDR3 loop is CASSGGTGGYEQYF. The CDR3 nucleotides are TGCGCCAGCAGCGGGGGGACAGGGGGCTACGAGCAGTACTTC.

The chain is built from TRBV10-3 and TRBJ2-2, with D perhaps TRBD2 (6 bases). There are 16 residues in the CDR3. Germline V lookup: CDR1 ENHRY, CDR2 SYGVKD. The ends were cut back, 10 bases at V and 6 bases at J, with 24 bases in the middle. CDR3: CASGPAGGSLAGELFF. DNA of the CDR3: TGTGCCAGTGGCCCAGCGGGTGGTTCCCTCGCCGGGGAGCTGTTTTTT.

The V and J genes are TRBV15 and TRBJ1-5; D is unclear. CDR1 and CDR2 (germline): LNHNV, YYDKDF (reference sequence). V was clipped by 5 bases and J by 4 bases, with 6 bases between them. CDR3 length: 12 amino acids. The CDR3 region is CATSQTNQPQHF. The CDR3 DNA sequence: TGTGCCACCAGCCAAACAAATCAGCCCCAGCATTTT.

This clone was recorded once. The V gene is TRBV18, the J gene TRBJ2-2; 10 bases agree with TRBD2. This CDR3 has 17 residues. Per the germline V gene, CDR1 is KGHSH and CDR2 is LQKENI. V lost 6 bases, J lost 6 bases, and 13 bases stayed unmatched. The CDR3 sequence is CASSQTSGYTPAGELFF. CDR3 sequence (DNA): TGTGCCAGCTCCCAGACTAGCGGGTACACACCTGCCGGGGAGCTGTTTTTT.

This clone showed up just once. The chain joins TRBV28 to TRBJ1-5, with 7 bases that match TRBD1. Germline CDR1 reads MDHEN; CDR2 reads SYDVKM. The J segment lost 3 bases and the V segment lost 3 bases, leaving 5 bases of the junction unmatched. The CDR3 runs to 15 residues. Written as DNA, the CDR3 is TGTGCCAGCAGTTTGGTGGGACAGATCAATCAGCCCCAGCATTTT. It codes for CASSLVGQINQPQHF.

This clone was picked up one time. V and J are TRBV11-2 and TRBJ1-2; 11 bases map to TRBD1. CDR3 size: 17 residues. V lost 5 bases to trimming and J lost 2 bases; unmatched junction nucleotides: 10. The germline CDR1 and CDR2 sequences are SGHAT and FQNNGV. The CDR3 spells CASSPGQGGMRNYGYTF. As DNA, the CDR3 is TGTGCCAGCAGCCCGGGACAGGGGGGGATGAGGAACTATGGCTACACCTTC.

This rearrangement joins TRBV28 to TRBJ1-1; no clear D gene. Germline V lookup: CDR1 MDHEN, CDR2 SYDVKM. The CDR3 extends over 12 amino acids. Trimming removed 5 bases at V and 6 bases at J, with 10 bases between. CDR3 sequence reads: CASSGPGSEAFF. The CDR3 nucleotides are TGTGCCAGCAGTGGACCGGGGTCTGAAGCTTTCTTT.

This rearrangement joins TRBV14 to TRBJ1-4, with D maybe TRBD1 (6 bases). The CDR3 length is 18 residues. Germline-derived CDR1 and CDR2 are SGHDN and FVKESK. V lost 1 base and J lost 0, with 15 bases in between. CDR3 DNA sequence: TGTGCCAGCAGCCAAGGGAGAACAGGGCCTACAACTAATGAAAAACTGTTTTTT. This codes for CASSQGRTGPTTNEKLFF.

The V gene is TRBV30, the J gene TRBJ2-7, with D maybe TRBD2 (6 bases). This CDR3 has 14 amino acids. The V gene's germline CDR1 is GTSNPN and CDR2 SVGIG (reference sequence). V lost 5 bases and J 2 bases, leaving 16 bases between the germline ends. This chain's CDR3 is CAWEVGTGAYEQYF. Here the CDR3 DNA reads TGTGCCTGGGAAGTAGGGACGGGGGCCTACGAGCAGTACTTC.

The CDR3 protein is CASSLSPGQGWYEQYF. CDR3 bases: TGTGCCAGCAGCTTGTCTCCCGGACAGGGGTGGTACGAGCAGTACTTC. The chain employs TRBV11-2 and TRBJ2-7; 9 bases are a match to TRBD1. The CDR3 covers 16 residues. J gave up 4 bases and V 3 bases, and 10 bases lay outside the gene matches. Per the germline V gene, CDR1 is SGHAT and CDR2 is FQNNGV.

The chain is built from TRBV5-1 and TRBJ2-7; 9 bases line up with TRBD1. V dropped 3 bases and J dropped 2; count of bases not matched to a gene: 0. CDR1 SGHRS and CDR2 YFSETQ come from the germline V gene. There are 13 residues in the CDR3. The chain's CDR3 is CASSWTGAYEQYF. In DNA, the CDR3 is TGCGCCAGCAGCTGGACAGGGGCCTACGAGCAGTACTTC.

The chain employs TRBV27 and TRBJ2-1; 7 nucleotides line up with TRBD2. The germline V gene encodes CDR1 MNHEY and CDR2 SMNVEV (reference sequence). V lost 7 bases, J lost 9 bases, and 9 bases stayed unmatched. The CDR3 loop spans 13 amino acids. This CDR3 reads CASTGGGRGEQFF. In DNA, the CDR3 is TGTGCCAGCACCGGGGGAGGGCGGGGTGAGCAGTTCTTC.

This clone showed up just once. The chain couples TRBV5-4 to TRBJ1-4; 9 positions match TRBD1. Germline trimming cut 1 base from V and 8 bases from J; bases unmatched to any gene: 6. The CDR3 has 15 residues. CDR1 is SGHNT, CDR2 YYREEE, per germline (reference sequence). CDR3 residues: CASSLSGTGREKLFF. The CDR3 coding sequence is TGTGCCAGCAGCTTGAGTGGGACAGGGCGGGAAAAACTGTTTTTT.

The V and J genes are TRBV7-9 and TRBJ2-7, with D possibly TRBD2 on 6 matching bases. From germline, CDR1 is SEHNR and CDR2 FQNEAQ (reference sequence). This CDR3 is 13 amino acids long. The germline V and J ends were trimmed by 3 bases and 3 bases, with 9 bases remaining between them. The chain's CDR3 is CASSFGEDYEQYF. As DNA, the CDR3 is TGTGCCAGCAGCTTCGGGGAGGACTACGAGCAGTACTTC. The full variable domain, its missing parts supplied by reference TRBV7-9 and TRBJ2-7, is DTGVSQNPRHKITKRGQNVTFRCDPISEHNRLYWYRQTLGQGPEFLTYFQNEAQLEKSRLLSDRFSAERPKGSFSTLEIQRTEQGDSAMYLCASSFGEDYEQYFGPGTRLTVT.

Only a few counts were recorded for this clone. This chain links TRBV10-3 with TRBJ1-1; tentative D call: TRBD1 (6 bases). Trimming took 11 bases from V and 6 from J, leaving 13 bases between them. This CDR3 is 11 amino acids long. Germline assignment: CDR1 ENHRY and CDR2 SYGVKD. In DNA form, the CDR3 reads TGTGCCGTACAGGGACGCGCTGAAGCTTTCTTT. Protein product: CAVQGRAEAFF.

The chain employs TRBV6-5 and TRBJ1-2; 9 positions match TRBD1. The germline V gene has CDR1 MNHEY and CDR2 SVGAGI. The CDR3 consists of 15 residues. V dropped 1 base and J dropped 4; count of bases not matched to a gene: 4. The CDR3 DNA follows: TGTGCCAGCAGTTACTTCTTGACAGGGGGCTATGGCTACACCTTC. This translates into CASSYFLTGGYGYTF.

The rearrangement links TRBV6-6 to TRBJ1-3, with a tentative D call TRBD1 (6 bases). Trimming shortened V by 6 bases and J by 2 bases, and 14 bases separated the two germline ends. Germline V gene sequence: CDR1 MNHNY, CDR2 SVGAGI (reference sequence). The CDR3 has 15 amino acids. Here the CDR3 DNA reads TGTGCCAGCAGCTATACAGGGAACGCTGGAAACACCATATATTTT. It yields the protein CASSYTGNAGNTIYF.

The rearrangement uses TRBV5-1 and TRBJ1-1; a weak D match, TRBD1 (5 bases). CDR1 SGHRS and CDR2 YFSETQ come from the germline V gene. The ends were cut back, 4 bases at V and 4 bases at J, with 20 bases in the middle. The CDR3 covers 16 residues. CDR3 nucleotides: TGCGCCAGCAGCCCCGACACTTTGGGGGGGAGCACTGAAGCTTTCTTT. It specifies CASSPDTLGGSTEAFF.

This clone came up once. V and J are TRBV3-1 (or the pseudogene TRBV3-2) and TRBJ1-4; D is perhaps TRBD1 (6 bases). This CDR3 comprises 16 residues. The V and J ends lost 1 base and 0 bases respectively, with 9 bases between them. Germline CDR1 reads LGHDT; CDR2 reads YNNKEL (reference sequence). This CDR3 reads CASSQVGGPTNEKLFF. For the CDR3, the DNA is TGTGCCAGCAGCCAAGTAGGGGGACCAACTAATGAAAAACTGTTTTTT.

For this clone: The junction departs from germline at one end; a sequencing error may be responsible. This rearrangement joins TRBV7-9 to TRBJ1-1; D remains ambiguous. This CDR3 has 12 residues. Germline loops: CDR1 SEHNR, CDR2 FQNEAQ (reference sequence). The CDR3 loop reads CASSSFLRHSVF. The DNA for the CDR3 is TGTGCCAGCAGCTCCTTTCTACGGCATAGCGTCTTT. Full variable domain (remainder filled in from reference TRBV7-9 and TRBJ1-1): DTGVSQNPRHKITKRGQNVTFRCDPISEHNRLYWYRQTLGQGPEFLTYFQNEAQLEKSRLLSDRFSAERPKGSFSTLEIQRTEQGDSAMYLCASSSFLRHSVFGQGTRLTVV.

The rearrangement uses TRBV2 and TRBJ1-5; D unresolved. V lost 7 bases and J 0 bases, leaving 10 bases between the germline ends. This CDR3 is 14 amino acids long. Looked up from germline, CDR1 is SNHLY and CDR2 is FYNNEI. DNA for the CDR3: TGTGCCAGCAACTGGGCAGATAGCAATCAGCCCCAGCATTTT. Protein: CASNWADSNQPQHF.

The CDR3 is CASSPRSLSGSGGSYNEQFF. The DNA for the CDR3 is TGTGCCAGCTCACCACGCTCTTTATCCGGTAGCGGAGGTTCCTACAATGAGCAGTTCTTC. J is TRBJ2-1 and V is TRBV18, with a possible D match to TRBD2 (6 bases). Trimming pared 1 base from V and 1 base from J, leaving 23 bases between. The germline V gene has CDR1 KGHSH and CDR2 LQKENI. This CDR3 region has 20 residues.

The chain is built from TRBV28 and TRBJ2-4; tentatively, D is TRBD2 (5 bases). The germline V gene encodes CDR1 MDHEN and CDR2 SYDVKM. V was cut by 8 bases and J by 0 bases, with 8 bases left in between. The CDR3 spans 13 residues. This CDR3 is CASRGLAKNIQYF. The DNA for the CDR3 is TGTGCCAGCCGAGGGCTAGCCAAAAACATTCAGTACTTC. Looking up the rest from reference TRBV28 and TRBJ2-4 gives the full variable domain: DVKVTQSSRYLVKRTGEKVFLECVQDMDHENMFWYRQDPGLGLRLIYFSYDVKMKEKGDIPEGYSVSREKKERFSLILESASTNQTSMYLCASRGLAKNIQYFGAGTRLSVL.

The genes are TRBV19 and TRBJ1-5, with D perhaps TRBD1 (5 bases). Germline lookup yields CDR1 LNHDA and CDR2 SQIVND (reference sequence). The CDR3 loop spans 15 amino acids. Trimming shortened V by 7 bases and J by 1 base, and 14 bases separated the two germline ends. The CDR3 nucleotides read TGTGCCAGTAAGCGAAGGGGCGAAAGCAATCAGCCCCAGCATTTT. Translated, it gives CASKRRGESNQPQHF.

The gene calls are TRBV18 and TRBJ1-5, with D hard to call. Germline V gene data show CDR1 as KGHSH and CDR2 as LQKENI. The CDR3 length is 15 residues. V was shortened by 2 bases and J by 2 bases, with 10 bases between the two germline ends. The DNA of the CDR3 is TGTGCCAGCTCACCAGAGTTAGAAGGCAATCAGCCCCAGCATTTT. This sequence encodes CASSPELEGNQPQHF.

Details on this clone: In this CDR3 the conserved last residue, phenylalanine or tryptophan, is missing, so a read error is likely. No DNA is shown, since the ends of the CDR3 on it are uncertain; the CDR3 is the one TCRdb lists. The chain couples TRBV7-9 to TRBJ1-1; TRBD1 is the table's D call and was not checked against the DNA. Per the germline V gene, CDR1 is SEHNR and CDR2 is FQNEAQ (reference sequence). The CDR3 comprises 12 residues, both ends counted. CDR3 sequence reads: CASSSPGQGLLG.

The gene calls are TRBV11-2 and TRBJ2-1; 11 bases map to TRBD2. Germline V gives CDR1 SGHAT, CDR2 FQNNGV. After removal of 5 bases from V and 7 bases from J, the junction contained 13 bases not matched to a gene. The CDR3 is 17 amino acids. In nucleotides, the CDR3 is TGTGCCAGCAGCGGACGGACTAGCGGGCGCACTAGTAATGAGCAGTTCTTC. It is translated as CASSGRTSGRTSNEQFF.

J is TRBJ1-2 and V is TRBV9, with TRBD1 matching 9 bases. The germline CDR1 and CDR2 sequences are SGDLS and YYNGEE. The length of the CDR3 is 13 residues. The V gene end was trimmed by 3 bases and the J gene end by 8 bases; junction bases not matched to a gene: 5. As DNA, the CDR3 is TGTGCCAGCAGCGGCGGACAGGGGTCCGGCTACACCTTC. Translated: CASSGGQGSGYTF.

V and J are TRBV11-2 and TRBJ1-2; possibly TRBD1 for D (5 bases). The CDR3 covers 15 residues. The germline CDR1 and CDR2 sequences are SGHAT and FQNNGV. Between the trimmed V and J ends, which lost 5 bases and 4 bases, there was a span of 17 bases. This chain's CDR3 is CASSQSEGFSYGYTF. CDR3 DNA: TGTGCCAGCAGCCAATCGGAGGGGTTTAGCTATGGCTACACCTTC.